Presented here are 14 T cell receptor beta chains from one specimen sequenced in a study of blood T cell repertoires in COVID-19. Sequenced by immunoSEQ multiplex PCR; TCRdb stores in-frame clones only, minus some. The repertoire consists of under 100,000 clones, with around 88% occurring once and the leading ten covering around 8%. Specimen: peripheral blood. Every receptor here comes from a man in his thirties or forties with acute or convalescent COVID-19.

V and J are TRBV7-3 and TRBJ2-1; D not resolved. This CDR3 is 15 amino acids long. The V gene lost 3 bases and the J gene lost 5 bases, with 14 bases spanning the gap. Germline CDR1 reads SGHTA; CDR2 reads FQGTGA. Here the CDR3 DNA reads TGTGCCAGCAGCTTCTTACGAAAGCCGAACAATGAGCAGTTCTTC. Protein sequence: CASSFLRKPNNEQFF.

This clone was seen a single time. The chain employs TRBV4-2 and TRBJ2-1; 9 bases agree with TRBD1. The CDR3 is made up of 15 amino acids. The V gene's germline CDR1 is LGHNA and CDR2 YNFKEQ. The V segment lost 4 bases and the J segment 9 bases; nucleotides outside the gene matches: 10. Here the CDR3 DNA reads TGTGCCAGCAGCCGGAACAGGGGGCTTTTGGGTGAGCAGTTCTTC. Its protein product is CASSRNRGLLGEQFF.

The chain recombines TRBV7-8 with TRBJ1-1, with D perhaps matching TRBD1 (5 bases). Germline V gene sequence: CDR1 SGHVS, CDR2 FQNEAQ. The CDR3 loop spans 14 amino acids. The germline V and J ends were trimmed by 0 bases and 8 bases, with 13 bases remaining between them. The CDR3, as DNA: TGTGCCAGCAGCTTAGCGCGGGTCCGGGGGGAAGCTTTCTTT. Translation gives CASSLARVRGEAFF.

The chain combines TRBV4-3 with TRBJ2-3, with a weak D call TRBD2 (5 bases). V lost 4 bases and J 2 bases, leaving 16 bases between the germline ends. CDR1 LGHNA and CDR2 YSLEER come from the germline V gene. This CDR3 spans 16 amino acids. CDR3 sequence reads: CASSRGGSEITDTQYF. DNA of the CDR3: TGCGCCAGCAGCCGGGGTGGGAGCGAAATCACAGATACGCAGTATTTT.

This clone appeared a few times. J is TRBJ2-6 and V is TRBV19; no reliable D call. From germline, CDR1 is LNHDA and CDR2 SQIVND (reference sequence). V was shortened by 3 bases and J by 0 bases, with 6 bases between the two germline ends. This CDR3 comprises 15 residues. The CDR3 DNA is TGTGCCAGTAGTATTGGCAGCTCTGGGGCCAACGTCCTGACTTTC. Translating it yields CASSIGSSGANVLTF.

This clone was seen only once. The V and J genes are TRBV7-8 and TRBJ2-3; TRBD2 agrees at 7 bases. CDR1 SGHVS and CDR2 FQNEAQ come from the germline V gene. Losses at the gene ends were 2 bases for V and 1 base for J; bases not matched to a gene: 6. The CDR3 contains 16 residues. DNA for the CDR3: TGTGCCAGCAGCTTATTTGGGGGAGGGGGCACAGATACGCAGTATTTT. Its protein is CASSLFGGGGTDTQYF.

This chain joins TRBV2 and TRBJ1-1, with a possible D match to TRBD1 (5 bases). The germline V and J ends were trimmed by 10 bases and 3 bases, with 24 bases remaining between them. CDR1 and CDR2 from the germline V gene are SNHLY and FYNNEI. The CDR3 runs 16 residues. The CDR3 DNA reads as TGTGCCACCCCCGGGGACGGTGCCTGGGGGGACACTGAAGCTTTCTTT. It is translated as CATPGDGAWGDTEAFF.

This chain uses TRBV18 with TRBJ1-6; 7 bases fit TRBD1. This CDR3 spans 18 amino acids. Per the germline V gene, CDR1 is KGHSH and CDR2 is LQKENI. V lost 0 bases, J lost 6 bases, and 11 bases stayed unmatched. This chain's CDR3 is CASSPPTGDSGINSPLHF. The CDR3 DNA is TGTGCCAGCTCACCACCGACGGGGGACAGCGGCATTAATTCACCCCTCCACTTT.

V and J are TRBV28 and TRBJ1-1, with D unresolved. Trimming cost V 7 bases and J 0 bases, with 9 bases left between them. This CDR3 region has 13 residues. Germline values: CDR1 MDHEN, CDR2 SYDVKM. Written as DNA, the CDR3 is TGTGCCAGCACCCTGACTTTGAACACTGAAGCTTTCTTT. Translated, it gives CASTLTLNTEAFF. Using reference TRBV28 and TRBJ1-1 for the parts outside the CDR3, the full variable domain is DVKVTQSSRYLVKRTGEKVFLECVQDMDHENMFWYRQDPGLGLRLIYFSYDVKMKEKGDIPEGYSVSREKKERFSLILESASTNQTSMYLCASTLTLNTEAFFGQGTRLTVV.

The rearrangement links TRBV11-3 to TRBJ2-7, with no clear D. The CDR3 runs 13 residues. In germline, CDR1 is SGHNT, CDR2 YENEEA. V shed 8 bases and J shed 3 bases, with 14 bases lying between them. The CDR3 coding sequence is TGTGCCAGCCTCCCCAACTGCCTCTACGAGCAGTACTTC. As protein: CASLPNCLYEQYF. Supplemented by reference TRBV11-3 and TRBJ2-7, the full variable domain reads EAGVVQSPRYKIIEKKQPVAFWCNPISGHNTLYWYLQNLGQGPELLIRYENEEAVDDSQLPKDRFSAERLKGVDSTLKIQPAELGDSAVYLCASLPNCLYEQYFGPGTRLTVT.

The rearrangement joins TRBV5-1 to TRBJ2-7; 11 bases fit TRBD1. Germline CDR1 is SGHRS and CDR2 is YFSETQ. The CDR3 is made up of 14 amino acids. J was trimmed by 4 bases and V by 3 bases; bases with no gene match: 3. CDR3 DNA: TGCGCCAGCAGCTGGACAGGGGGCGGGTACGAGCAGTACTTC. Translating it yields CASSWTGGGYEQYF.

The CDR3 DNA is TGTGCCAGCAGAACAGGGCAAAACGAGCAGTACTTC. Its protein is CASRTGQNEQYF. The chain employs TRBV27 and TRBJ2-7; D might be TRBD1 (6 bases). This CDR3 comprises 12 residues. V lost 6 bases and J 5 bases, leaving 11 bases between the germline ends. CDR1 is MNHEY and CDR2 is SMNVEV in the germline V gene (reference sequence).

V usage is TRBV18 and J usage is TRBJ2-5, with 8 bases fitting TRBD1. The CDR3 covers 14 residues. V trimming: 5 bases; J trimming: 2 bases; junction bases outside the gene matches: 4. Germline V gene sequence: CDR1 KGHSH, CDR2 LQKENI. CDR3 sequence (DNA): TGTGCCAGCTCAACCCGGACAGGGCAAGAGACCCAGTACTTC. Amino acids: CASSTRTGQETQYF. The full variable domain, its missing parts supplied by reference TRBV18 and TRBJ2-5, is NAGVMQNPRHLVRRRGQEARLRCSPMKGHSHVYWYRQLPEEGLKFMVYLQKENIIDESGMPKERFSAEFPKEGPSILRIQQVVRGDSAAYFCASSTRTGQETQYFGPGTRLLVL.

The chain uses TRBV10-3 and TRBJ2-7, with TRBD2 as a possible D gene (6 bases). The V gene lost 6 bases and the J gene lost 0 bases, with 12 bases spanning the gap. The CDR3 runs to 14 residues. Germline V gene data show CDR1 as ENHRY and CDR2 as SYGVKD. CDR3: CAISHLADSYEQYF. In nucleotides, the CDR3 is TGTGCCATCAGCCACTTAGCGGACTCCTACGAGCAGTACTTC.